One sample yielded the 29 T cell receptor beta chains listed below, sequenced in a study of shared clonotypes between healthy human individuals. Produced via immunoSEQ multiplex PCR; TCRdb's table is partial and in-frame only. The data contain about half a million clones, 65% to 80% of them singletons. Sample: PBMCs. The receptors derive from a woman in her thirties or forties in good health. Some clones in this sample may be carry-over from other donors' samples.

In its sample, this clone was seen many times. The rearrangement joins TRBV7-9 to TRBJ2-1; 10 positions match TRBD2. CDR3 length equals 16 residues. With V trimmed by 5 bases and J by 4 bases, 8 bases remained unmatched. Germline V gives CDR1 SEHNR, CDR2 FQNEAQ (reference sequence). DNA for the CDR3: TGTGCCAGCAGCGCACGAGCGGGAGGGCGATACAATGAGCAGTTCTTC. The encoded protein is CASSARAGGRYNEQFF. Complete variable domain (other parts from reference TRBV7-9 and TRBJ2-1): DTGVSQNPRHKITKRGQNVTFRCDPISEHNRLYWYRQTLGQGPEFLTYFQNEAQLEKSRLLSDRFSAERPKGSFSTLEIQRTEQGDSAMYLCASSARAGGRYNEQFFGPGTRLTVL.

This clone was picked up many times. This same CDR3 is encoded by further DNA sequences in the sample. The chain joins TRBV25-1 to TRBJ2-7, with TRBD1 matching over 9 bases. V shed 6 bases, J shed 3 bases, and the junction held 6 bases outside the gene matches. The CDR3 spans 14 residues. The germline gives CDR1 MGHDK, CDR2 SYGVNS. The chain's CDR3 is CASRSGTGNYEQYF. The CDR3 coding sequence is TGTGCCAGCAGATCCGGGACAGGGAACTACGAGCAGTACTTC.

The J gene is TRBJ2-3, the V gene TRBV18; 11 bases are a match to TRBD1. J gave up 4 bases and V 0 bases, and 6 bases lay outside the gene matches. CDR1 is KGHSH, CDR2 LQKENI, per germline. The length of the CDR3 is 17 residues. The CDR3 loop reads CASSPPRGQGVPDTQYF. CDR3 in DNA: TGTGCCAGCTCACCACCTAGGGGACAGGGGGTCCCAGATACGCAGTATTTT.

This sequence joins TRBV15 and TRBJ2-1, with D tentatively TRBD1 or TRBD2 (7 bases each). V lost 3 bases and J 0 bases, leaving 15 bases between the germline ends. Per germline, CDR1 LNHNV and CDR2 YYDKDF (reference sequence). The CDR3 extends over 17 amino acids. The CDR3 is CATSRRGGGSSYNEQFF. In DNA, the CDR3 is TGTGCCACCAGCAGGCGAGGGGGCGGGAGCTCCTACAATGAGCAGTTCTTC.

The CDR3 loop reads CSIKSGQGNYEQYF. For the CDR3, the DNA is TGCAGCATAAAATCGGGACAGGGTAACTACGAGCAGTACTTC. The chain couples TRBV29-1 to TRBJ2-7, with 9 bases aligning to TRBD1. Per germline, CDR1 SQVTM and CDR2 ANQGSEA. The CDR3 consists of 14 residues. With V trimmed by 8 bases and J by 3 bases, 11 bases remained unmatched.

The chain is built from TRBV18 and TRBJ2-7, with a weak D call TRBD2 (5 bases). CDR1 is KGHSH and CDR2 is LQKENI in the germline V gene. The CDR3 covers 13 residues. V lost 3 bases, J lost 3 bases, and 9 bases lay in between. CDR3 sequence: CASSPGDHYEQYF. In nucleotides, the CDR3 is TGTGCCAGCTCACCCGGGGATCACTACGAGCAGTACTTC.

The CDR3 sequence: CASSGGDLIRSDGYTF. The CDR3 DNA sequence: TGTGCCAGTAGTGGGGGAGATCTTATTAGGTCGGATGGCTACACCTTC. The rearrangement uses TRBV19 and TRBJ1-2; tentatively, D is TRBD1 (5 bases). The CDR3 loop spans 16 amino acids. Germline CDR1 LNHDA, CDR2 SQIVND (reference sequence). V was trimmed by 5 bases and J by 6 bases, leaving 22 bases between them.

This clone was seen a handful of times. The chain recombines TRBV18 with TRBJ1-1, with 8 bases identical to TRBD1. Germline CDR1 is KGHSH and CDR2 is LQKENI. V lost 2 bases to trimming and J lost 1 base; unmatched junction nucleotides: 9. This CDR3 spans 17 amino acids. The CDR3 here is CASSPAPPQGGNTEAFF. The CDR3, as DNA: TGTGCCAGCTCACCAGCCCCTCCACAGGGGGGGAACACTGAAGCTTTCTTT.

This chain joins TRBV2 and TRBJ2-1; tentatively, D is TRBD2 (6 bases). From germline, CDR1 is SNHLY and CDR2 FYNNEI. V dropped 9 bases and J dropped 2 bases, with 17 bases sitting between them. The CDR3 contains 15 residues. CDR3 region: CASSQYASAYNEQFF. CDR3 DNA sequence: TGTGCCAGTAGCCAATATGCTAGCGCCTACAATGAGCAGTTCTTC.

In DNA form, the CDR3 reads TGTGCCACCAGCTGGTCTGTTGAGCAGTTCTTC. Translated: CATSWSVEQFF. This sequence joins TRBV15 and TRBJ2-1; D ambiguous. The germline CDR1 and CDR2 sequences are LNHNV and YYDKDF (reference sequence). The germline V and J ends were trimmed by 5 bases and 9 bases, with 8 bases remaining between them. The CDR3 is 11 amino acids.

This clone was seen only a few times. The chain joins TRBV11-3 to TRBJ1-3; D remains ambiguous. This CDR3 is built from 13 residues. V was clipped by 4 bases and J by 7 bases, with 11 bases between them. Germline V gene sequence: CDR1 SGHNT, CDR2 YENEEA. CDR3 protein: CASSSQPGNTIYF. DNA of the CDR3: TGTGCCAGCAGCTCCCAGCCGGGGAACACCATATATTTT.

This clone was picked up a small number of times. The chain carries TRBV28 and TRBJ2-5; the D gene could be TRBD1 or TRBD2 (5 bases each). The CDR3 has 10 amino acids. Germline loops: CDR1 MDHEN, CDR2 SYDVKM. Written as DNA, the CDR3 is TGTGCAGCAGGGAGAGAGACCCAGTACTTC. This translates into CAAGRETQYF.

This clone has a handful of counts. The chain links TRBV27 to TRBJ2-7; 8 nucleotides agree with TRBD1. The CDR3 consists of 15 residues. V was clipped by 7 bases and J by 7 bases; unmatched bases: 15. Germline V gene data show CDR1 as MNHEY and CDR2 as SMNVEV (reference sequence). The CDR3 sequence: CASILRQGPRWEQYF. CDR3 in DNA: TGTGCCAGCATCCTCCGACAGGGGCCTCGTTGGGAGCAGTACTTC.

Regarding this clone: A much larger clone lies a single base off, so this may be a read error. The rearrangement joins TRBV30 to TRBJ2-1; D ambiguous. Germline CDR1 and CDR2: GTSNPN and SVGIG (reference sequence). This CDR3 has 13 amino acids. In DNA form, the CDR3 reads TGTGCCTGGAGTTTTACCGAATACAATGGGCAGTTCTTC. Translated: CAWSFTEYNGQFF. The entire variable domain, with the rest obtained from reference TRBV30 and TRBJ2-1, is as follows: SQTIHQWPATLVQPVGSPLSLECTVEGTSNPNLYWYRQAAGRGLQLLFYSVGIGQISSEVPQNLSASRPQDRQFILSSKKLLLSDSGFYLCAWSFTEYNGQFFGPGTRLTVL.

The chain combines TRBV7-6 with TRBJ1-3; no reliable D call. The CDR3 runs 14 residues. The germline V gene has CDR1 SGHVS and CDR2 FNYEAQ. Trimming removed 4 bases at V and 1 base at J, with 8 bases between. DNA for the CDR3: TGTGCCAGCAGCTCCCCGCAGTCTGGAAACACCATATATTTT. This sequence encodes CASSSPQSGNTIYF.

The CDR3 nucleotides are TGTGCCAGCAGCTTGGGGACCTACAGGGGGCAAGGCTACACCTTC. Residues: CASSLGTYRGQGYTF. This chain uses TRBV5-4 with TRBJ1-2, with TRBD1 matching 9 bases. The CDR3 is 15 residues long. Trimming took 0 bases from V and 8 from J; bases not matched to a gene: 8. CDR1 SGHNT and CDR2 YYREEE come from the germline V gene (reference sequence).

This clone was counted only a few times. The V and J genes are TRBV5-6 and TRBJ2-7; 8 nucleotides match TRBD2. V trimming: 1 base; J trimming: 0 bases; junction bases outside the gene matches: 3. CDR3 length equals 15 residues. Per germline, CDR1 SGHDT and CDR2 YYEEEE. The CDR3 DNA reads TGTGCCAGCAGCTTGCTAGCGGGCCGCTCCTACGAGCAGTACTTC. This gives the protein CASSLLAGRSYEQYF.

The rearrangement joins TRBV7-9 to TRBJ2-5, with 13 bases matching TRBD2. V was pared by 5 bases and J by 3 bases, with 9 bases of the junction left unmatched. There are 17 residues in the CDR3. Germline V gene lookup returns CDR1 SEHNR and CDR2 FQNEAQ (reference sequence). The CDR3 bases are TGTGCCAGCAGCACATACGGACTAGCGGGAGCCAAAGAGACCCAGTACTTC. Its translation: CASSTYGLAGAKETQYF.

This rearrangement joins TRBV28 to TRBJ1-1, with 9 positions matching TRBD1. This CDR3 contains 14 residues. V lost 8 bases and J lost 4; bases outside the gene matches: 8. Per the germline V gene, CDR1 is MDHEN and CDR2 is SYDVKM. The CDR3 here is CASLAMTGGTEAFF. As DNA, the CDR3 is TGTGCCAGCCTCGCTATGACAGGGGGCACTGAAGCTTTCTTT.

This chain joins TRBV5-5 and TRBJ2-1; 8 bases fit TRBD1. Germline trimming cut 4 bases from V and 8 bases from J; bases unmatched to any gene: 11. This CDR3 comprises 15 residues. Germline lookup yields CDR1 SGHKS and CDR2 YYEKEE (reference sequence). CDR3 amino acids: CASSRRSQGADEQFF. DNA for the CDR3: TGTGCCAGCAGCAGGCGGTCCCAGGGGGCCGATGAGCAGTTCTTC.

On this clone itself: Lacking the conserved final phenylalanine or tryptophan, this CDR3 likely reflects a read error. The chain is built from TRBV7-3 and TRBJ2-7; D is perhaps TRBD2 (6 bases). The CDR3 runs to 14 residues. Germline loops: CDR1 SGHTA, CDR2 FQGTGA. V lost 1 base and J 5 bases, leaving 12 bases between the germline ends. The CDR3 spells CASSLMGGLDEQYL. The CDR3 DNA is TGTGCCAGCAGCTTAATGGGGGGTCTTGACGAGCAGTACCTC.

The rearrangement joins TRBV28 to TRBJ2-3; D gene uncertain. CDR1 and CDR2 (germline): MDHEN, SYDVKM. Trimming left V 5 bases short and J 5 bases short, with 8 bases between. There are 12 residues in the CDR3. CDR3: CASSVSGDTQYF. The DNA for the CDR3 is TGTGCCAGCAGTGTGTCGGGAGATACGCAGTATTTT. The full variable domain, with the rest looked up from reference TRBV28 and TRBJ2-3, is DVKVTQSSRYLVKRTGEKVFLECVQDMDHENMFWYRQDPGLGLRLIYFSYDVKMKEKGDIPEGYSVSREKKERFSLILESASTNQTSMYLCASSVSGDTQYFGPGTRLTVL.

V and J are TRBV7-8 and TRBJ2-1; the D is unclear. Trimming stripped 3 bases from V and 3 bases from J, with 9 bases between. There are 14 residues in the CDR3. CDR1 and CDR2 (germline): SGHVS, FQNEAQ. The CDR3 bases are TGTGCCAGCAGCTTCGGCAGGAACTACAATGAGCAGTTCTTC. Protein sequence: CASSFGRNYNEQFF.

The chain employs TRBV7-2 and TRBJ2-7; 7 nucleotides line up with TRBD1. Germline lookup yields CDR1 SGHTA and CDR2 FQGNSA. The CDR3 totals 14 residues. Germline trimming cut 5 bases from V and 1 base from J; bases unmatched to any gene: 5. The CDR3 coding sequence is TGTGCCAGCAGCAGACAGGGTCCGTCCTACGAGCAGTACTTC. It specifies CASSRQGPSYEQYF.

This rearrangement joins TRBV19 to TRBJ1-4; D perhaps matches TRBD1 (5 bases). CDR3 length: 13 amino acids. V was clipped by 8 bases and J by 7 bases, with 14 bases between them. Germline values: CDR1 LNHDA, CDR2 SQIVND (reference sequence). CDR3 sequence (DNA): TGTGCCAGTCAAGTACCCGGGGGTGAAAAACTGTTTTTT. The encoded protein is CASQVPGGEKLFF.

This chain connects TRBV7-6 to TRBJ1-4; 8 bases are a match to TRBD1. The CDR3 spans 15 residues. Trimming removed 4 bases from V and 5 bases from J; junction bases left unmatched: 6. CDR1 SGHVS and CDR2 FNYEAQ come from the germline V gene. As DNA, the CDR3 is TGTGCCAGCAGCTCGACGGGGACAGGCAATGAAAAACTGTTTTTT. Its protein is CASSSTGTGNEKLFF.

The chain is built from TRBV19 and TRBJ2-2; TRBD1 matches at 8 bases. V lost 6 bases to trimming and J lost 6 bases; unmatched junction nucleotides: 6. CDR1 LNHDA and CDR2 SQIVND come from the germline V gene (reference sequence). CDR3 length: 14 residues. In DNA form, the CDR3 reads TGTGCCAGTAGATTGGACAGGGAGGCCGGGGAGCTGTTTTTT. This translates into CASRLDREAGELFF.

This chain joins TRBV5-1 and TRBJ2-5; D not resolved. The J call is doubtful: the DNA matches TRBJ2-7 better. Germline V gene sequence: CDR1 SGHRS, CDR2 YFSETQ. This CDR3 has 13 residues. The DNA for the CDR3 is TGCGCCAGCAGCTTGGGTTCTACCTACGAGCAGTACTTC. It codes for CASSLGSTYEQYF.

This clone was detected many times. The DNA of the CDR3 is TGTGCCAGCAGCTTAGCCCCTAGCGGGAGGGGTGGAAACATTCAGTACTTC. Protein: CASSLAPSGRGGNIQYF. The rearrangement uses TRBV7-6 and TRBJ2-4; 12 nucleotides line up with TRBD2. After removal of 0 bases from V and 6 bases from J, the junction contained 6 bases not matched to a gene. From germline, CDR1 is SGHVS and CDR2 FNYEAQ. This CDR3 is built from 17 residues.